These 32 T cell receptor beta chains were all obtained from the same sample, sequenced in a study of blood T cell repertoires in COVID-19. Generated by immunoSEQ multiplex PCR, the TCRdb table keeps only in-frame clones and is missing some. Of about 230,000 clones in the sample, about 85% were seen once. Specimen: peripheral blood. Every receptor here comes from a woman of 80 years or more with active or convalescent COVID-19.

The chain carries TRBV7-3 and TRBJ1-1; D may be TRBD1 (5 bases). Trimming stripped 5 bases from V and 5 bases from J, with 18 bases between. Germline V CDR1 and CDR2: SGHTA, FQGTGA. The CDR3 spans 15 residues. CDR3 sequence (DNA): TGTGCCAGCAGCCCCTCCGGGGGGGGATATACTGAAGCTTTCTTT. Amino acids: CASSPSGGGYTEAFF.

This chain links TRBV9 with TRBJ1-1; D possibly corresponds to TRBD1 (6 bases). In germline, CDR1 is SGDLS, CDR2 YYNGEE. This CDR3 region has 13 residues. The germline V and J ends were trimmed by 2 bases and 3 bases, with 8 bases remaining between them. The CDR3 sequence is CASSVGADTEAFF. For the CDR3, the DNA is TGTGCCAGCAGCGTGGGGGCAGACACTGAAGCTTTCTTT.

The V and J genes are TRBV9 and TRBJ2-6; 10 nucleotides match TRBD1. This CDR3 has 17 residues. Germline V gives CDR1 SGDLS, CDR2 YYNGEE. Losses at the gene ends were 4 bases for V and 4 bases for J; bases not matched to a gene: 8. For the CDR3, the DNA is TGTGCCAGCAGCCCGAGGGACAGGGGTTCCGGGGCCAACGTCCTGACTTTC. This gives the protein CASSPRDRGSGANVLTF. Filled out from reference TRBV9 and TRBJ2-6, the complete variable domain reads DSGVTQTPKHLITATGQRVTLRCSPRSGDLSVYWYQQSLDQGLQFLIQYYNGEERAKGNILERFSAQQFPDLHSELNLSSLELGDSALYFCASSPRDRGSGANVLTFGAGSRLTVL.

This clone was recorded once. The chain employs TRBV2 and TRBJ2-7; D gene unclear. The CDR3 loop spans 14 amino acids. The germline CDR1 and CDR2 sequences are SNHLY and FYNNEI. Trimming shortened V by 8 bases and J by 4 bases, and 18 bases separated the two germline ends. The DNA for the CDR3 is TGTGCCAGCCTCCAACCCGCGTCGACATACGAGCAGTACTTC. Its protein product is CASLQPASTYEQYF.

The gene calls are TRBV19 and TRBJ2-1; TRBD2 aligns across 8 bases. Germline CDR1 and CDR2: LNHDA and SQIVND (reference sequence). There are 15 residues in the CDR3. V lost 0 bases, J lost 9 bases, and 7 bases stayed unmatched. The CDR3 bases are TGTGCCAGTAGTATAGAACTGACTAGCGTGGGTGAGCAGTTCTTC. The encoded protein is CASSIELTSVGEQFF.

The rearrangement uses TRBV24-1 and TRBJ1-2; TRBD1 is a possible D gene (5 bases). The CDR3 is 14 residues long. The ends were cut back, 4 bases at V and 4 bases at J, with 12 bases in the middle. CDR1 is KGHDR and CDR2 is SFDVKD in the germline V gene. Here the CDR3 reads CATSDGGRSYGYTF. CDR3 in DNA: TGTGCCACCAGTGACGGGGGACGGAGCTATGGCTACACCTTC.

This clone appeared a few times. The V gene is TRBV6-4, the J gene TRBJ1-5; the D is unclear. The V gene lost 3 bases and the J gene lost 7 bases, with 10 bases spanning the gap. The CDR3 consists of 13 residues. Per the germline V gene, CDR1 is MRHNA and CDR2 is SNTAGT. The DNA of the CDR3 is TGTGCCAGCAGTGAATATGAGGGACAGCCCCAGCATTTT. This sequence encodes CASSEYEGQPQHF.

The V gene is TRBV25-1, the J gene TRBJ2-7; 7 nucleotides align to TRBD1. This CDR3 comprises 15 residues. V lost 9 bases to trimming and J lost 5 bases; unmatched junction nucleotides: 16. In germline, CDR1 is MGHDK, CDR2 SYGVNS. The CDR3 DNA sequence: TGTGCCAGTTGTCCCCCCGGGACAGTGAAGCACGAGCAGTACTTC. It is translated as CASCPPGTVKHEQYF.

CDR3 protein: CASSQEAGRGKQNIQYF. The CDR3 coding sequence is TGTGCCAGCAGCCAAGAGGCAGGCAGGGGGAAGCAAAACATTCAGTACTTC. The V call is TRBV14, the J call TRBJ2-4; 7 bases are a match to TRBD1. V dropped 0 bases and J dropped 5; count of bases not matched to a gene: 10. This CDR3 region has 17 residues. Germline V gives CDR1 SGHDN, CDR2 FVKESK. The full variable domain, rest sourced from reference TRBV14 and TRBJ2-4, is EAGVTQFPSHSVIEKGQTVTLRCDPISGHDNLYWYRRVMGKEIKFLLHFVKESKQDESGMPNNRFLAERTGGTYSTLKVQPAELEDSGVYFCASSQEAGRGKQNIQYFGAGTRLSVL.

The chain recombines TRBV19 with TRBJ2-2; TRBD1 agrees at 7 bases. The germline gives CDR1 LNHDA, CDR2 SQIVND (reference sequence). The V and J ends lost 8 bases and 0 bases, in that order; junction bases with no gene match: 3. The CDR3 sequence is 14 residues long. CDR3 loop: CASGDRANTGELFF. The CDR3 DNA reads TGTGCCAGTGGTGACAGGGCGAACACCGGGGAGCTGTTTTTT.

This clone is a singleton in its sample. V and J are TRBV4-2 and TRBJ1-4; tentatively, D is TRBD1 (5 bases). The CDR3 runs to 16 residues. Germline CDR1 is LGHNA and CDR2 is YNFKEQ. Trimming took off 1 base at V and 5 bases at J, with 14 bases between the two ends. The CDR3 region is CASSQGSGRVNEKLFF. CDR3 sequence (DNA): TGTGCCAGCAGCCAAGGTTCCGGCAGGGTCAATGAAAAACTGTTTTTT.

The chain recombines TRBV4-2 with TRBJ1-6; 7 bases line up with TRBD1. Losses at the gene ends were 3 bases for V and 7 bases for J; bases not matched to a gene: 3. The CDR3 runs 14 residues. Germline V gives CDR1 LGHNA, CDR2 YNFKEQ. The CDR3 DNA sequence: TGTGCCAGCAGCCAGACAGGGAAAAATTCACCCCTCCACTTT. Translating gives CASSQTGKNSPLHF.

The V gene is TRBV5-1, the J gene TRBJ2-1; 10 nucleotides agree with TRBD2. The CDR3 length is 15 residues. The germline V gene encodes CDR1 SGHRS and CDR2 YFSETQ. J was trimmed by 9 bases and V by 6 bases; bases with no gene match: 12. Here the CDR3 reads CASNQGLAGEVEQFF. As DNA, the CDR3 is TGCGCCAGCAACCAAGGTCTAGCGGGAGAGGTTGAGCAGTTCTTC.

V usage is TRBV11-2 and J usage is TRBJ1-4, with 8 bases that match TRBD1. J lost 7 bases, V lost 6 bases, and 10 bases had no gene match. The CDR3 is made up of 15 amino acids. Germline V CDR1 and CDR2: SGHAT, FQNNGV. CDR3: CASSKRTGMGEKLFF. Here the CDR3 DNA reads TGTGCCAGCAGTAAAAGGACAGGGATGGGTGAAAAACTGTTTTTT.

The chain uses TRBV7-8 and TRBJ1-5; TRBD1 agrees at 8 bases. Germline CDR1 reads SGHVS; CDR2 reads FQNEAQ. The CDR3 contains 14 residues. The V and J ends lost 4 bases and 5 bases, in that order; junction bases with no gene match: 4. The DNA of the CDR3 is TGTGCCAGCAGCTCCTACAGGGGGGATCAGCCCCAGCATTTT. It codes for CASSSYRGDQPQHF.

The chain carries TRBV5-4 and TRBJ2-1, with 8 nucleotides matching TRBD2. Germline-derived CDR1 and CDR2 are SGHNT and YYREEE (reference sequence). The CDR3 is 16 residues long. V trimming: 4 bases; J trimming: 8 bases; junction bases outside the gene matches: 14. The CDR3 sequence: CASSPELAGHEDEQFF. The CDR3 DNA is TGTGCCAGCAGCCCAGAGCTAGCGGGCCACGAGGATGAGCAGTTCTTC.

This clone was recorded once. This chain uses TRBV3-1 (or the pseudogene TRBV3-2) with TRBJ2-1; 8 bases line up with TRBD2. Unmatched junction bases numbered 6, after V lost 2 bases and J lost 0 bases. CDR3 length: 17 residues. From germline, CDR1 is LGHDT and CDR2 YNNKEL (reference sequence). The CDR3 DNA sequence: TGTGCCAGCAGCCAAACAGCCGGGACTAGCTCCTACAATGAGCAGTTCTTC. Translation gives CASSQTAGTSSYNEQFF.

The gene calls are TRBV10-1 and TRBJ2-7, with TRBD2 matching over 10 bases. The CDR3 contains 15 residues. Germline CDR1 WNHNN, CDR2 SYGVQD (reference sequence). Germline trimming cut 9 bases from V and 2 bases from J; bases unmatched to any gene: 10. CDR3 sequence: CARVELAGPTYEQYF. CDR3 in DNA: TGCGCCAGAGTAGAACTAGCGGGACCCACCTACGAGCAGTACTTC.

The chain uses TRBV5-1 and TRBJ1-4; a weak D match, TRBD1 (5 bases). This CDR3 comprises 16 residues. The germline V and J ends were trimmed by 4 bases and 3 bases, with 16 bases remaining between them. Germline V gives CDR1 SGHRS, CDR2 YFSETQ. The CDR3 region has the DNA TGCGCCAGCAGCCAAAACCCTGGGGCAGCTAATGAAAAACTGTTTTTT. Amino acid sequence: CASSQNPGAANEKLFF.

The V gene is TRBV7-3, the J gene TRBJ2-1; 10 bases map to TRBD2. This CDR3 region has 15 residues. Germline loops: CDR1 SGHTA, CDR2 FQGTGA. Trimming took 2 bases from V and 8 from J; bases not matched to a gene: 6. CDR3 protein: CASSLEAGGIYEQFF. The DNA for the CDR3 is TGTGCCAGCAGCTTAGAAGCGGGGGGGATCTATGAGCAGTTCTTC.

The chain carries TRBV4-2 and TRBJ2-1, with TRBD2 identical over 10 bases. Trimming at V came to 6 bases and at J to 4 bases, leaving 6 bases not matched to a gene. CDR3 length: 15 amino acids. Germline CDR1 LGHNA, CDR2 YNFKEQ. The CDR3 bases are TGTGCCAGCAGTCGCACTAGCGGGACTTACAATGAGCAGTTCTTC. Encoded protein: CASSRTSGTYNEQFF.

CDR3 coding DNA: TGTGCCAGCAGCCCCCCCGGGGGGCAGGTAAGGGATCAGCCCCAGCATTTT. This translates into CASSPPGGQVRDQPQHF. The genes are TRBV21-1 and TRBJ1-5. TRBV21-1 is classified as a pseudogene. The CDR3 is 17 residues long.

This chain connects TRBV24-1 to TRBJ2-3; 10 positions match TRBD1. V was pared by 3 bases and J by 3 bases, with 2 bases of the junction left unmatched. CDR3 length: 15 residues. Germline CDR1 is KGHDR and CDR2 is SFDVKD. The CDR3 reads CATSDGGQGTDTQYF. The CDR3 coding sequence is TGTGCCACCAGTGATGGGGGACAGGGGACAGATACGCAGTATTTT.

The J gene is TRBJ2-3, the V gene TRBV7-2, with 8 bases aligning to TRBD1. V gave up 5 bases and J gave up 3 bases; unmatched junction bases: 7. CDR1 SGHTA and CDR2 FQGNSA come from the germline V gene. This CDR3 is built from 15 residues. CDR3 protein: CASSNRQGKTDTQYF. For the CDR3, the DNA is TGTGCCAGCAGCAACAGACAGGGGAAGACAGATACGCAGTATTTT.

V is TRBV27 and J is TRBJ2-3, with 7 bases matching TRBD2. In germline, CDR1 is MNHEY, CDR2 SMNVEV (reference sequence). This CDR3 is built from 16 residues. The ends lost 4 bases at V and 1 base at J; junction bases unmatched: 8. CDR3 amino acids: CASSSAPGGRTDTQYF. The CDR3 DNA reads TGTGCCAGCAGTTCAGCCCCGGGGGGTCGCACAGATACGCAGTATTTT.

V usage is TRBV4-2 and J usage is TRBJ2-3; 10 nucleotides match TRBD2. V trimming: 6 bases; J trimming: 0 bases; junction bases outside the gene matches: 9. This CDR3 comprises 17 residues. Germline CDR1 is LGHNA and CDR2 is YNFKEQ. The CDR3 spells CASSRVAGGSSTDTQYF. CDR3 bases: TGTGCCAGCAGTAGGGTAGCGGGGGGCTCTAGCACAGATACGCAGTATTTT.

V gene TRBV18 combines with J gene TRBJ1-1; no firm D call. Germline CDR1 KGHSH, CDR2 LQKENI. The V end lost 3 bases, the J end lost 4 bases, and 12 bases lay between the germline ends. This CDR3 has 14 residues. For the CDR3, the DNA is TGTGCCAGCTCACCTTCCCAAGAGATCACTGAAGCTTTCTTT. Protein: CASSPSQEITEAFF.

The chain joins TRBV2 to TRBJ2-5, with unresolved D. V shed 6 bases and J shed 3 bases, with 11 bases lying between them. The CDR3 spans 13 residues. From germline, CDR1 is SNHLY and CDR2 FYNNEI. In DNA, the CDR3 is TGTGCCAGCAGAACCGACACAGAAGAGACCCAGTACTTC. Its protein product is CASRTDTEETQYF. Full variable domain (rest looked up from reference TRBV2 and TRBJ2-5): EPEVTQTPSHQVTQMGQEVILRCVPISNHLYFYWYRQILGQKVEFLVSFYNNEISEKSEIFDDQFSVERPDGSNFTLKIRSTKLEDSAMYFCASRTDTEETQYFGPGTRLLVL.

The rearrangement links TRBV6-1 to TRBJ1-2; a possible D gene is TRBD1 (6 bases). V dropped 8 bases and J dropped 6 bases, with 25 bases sitting between them. The CDR3 is made up of 16 amino acids. CDR1 is MNHNS and CDR2 is SASEGT in the germline V gene. In DNA, the CDR3 is TGTGCCAGCCGTGCCCGGGGCAGGGGCTCTTTTGATGGCTACACCTTC. Its translation: CASRARGRGSFDGYTF.

The chain combines TRBV19 with TRBJ1-1; 10 bases map to TRBD1. This CDR3 is built from 14 residues. CDR1 and CDR2 (germline): LNHDA, SQIVND (reference sequence). V gave up 9 bases and J gave up 3 bases; unmatched junction bases: 7. This CDR3 reads CASLRDRGHTEAFF. CDR3 coding DNA: TGTGCCAGCCTGAGGGACAGGGGACACACTGAAGCTTTCTTT.

Comments on this clone: One end of the junction does not line up with germline, which may come from a read error. This chain joins TRBV12-5 and TRBJ1-5; no reliable D call. The CDR3 consists of 12 residues. Per the germline V gene, CDR1 is LGHNT and CDR2 is FRNRAP. This CDR3 is CASGLNSQLQHF. The CDR3 DNA reads as TGTGCTAGTGGTTTGAACAGTCAGCTCCAGCATTTT.

The J gene is TRBJ1-5, the V gene TRBV18, with a possible D match to TRBD1 (5 bases). CDR1 and CDR2 from the germline V gene are KGHSH and LQKENI. V shed 4 bases and J shed 5 bases, with 9 bases lying between them. There are 13 residues in the CDR3. The CDR3: CASSLSRDQPQHF. In DNA form, the CDR3 reads TGTGCCAGCTCACTGTCCAGGGATCAGCCCCAGCATTTT.